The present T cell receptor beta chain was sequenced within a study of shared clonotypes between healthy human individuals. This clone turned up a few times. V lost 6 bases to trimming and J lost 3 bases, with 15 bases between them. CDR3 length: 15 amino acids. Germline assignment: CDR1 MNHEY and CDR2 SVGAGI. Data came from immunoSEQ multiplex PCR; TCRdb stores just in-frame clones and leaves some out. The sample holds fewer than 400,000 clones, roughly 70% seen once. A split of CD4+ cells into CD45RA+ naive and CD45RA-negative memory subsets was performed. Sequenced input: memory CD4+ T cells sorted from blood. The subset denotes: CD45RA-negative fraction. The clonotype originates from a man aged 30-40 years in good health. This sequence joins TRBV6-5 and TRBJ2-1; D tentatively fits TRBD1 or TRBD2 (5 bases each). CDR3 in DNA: TGTGCCAGCAGCCCCGGGACCCCCATCTACAATGAGCAGTTCTTC. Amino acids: CASSPGTPIYNEQFF.